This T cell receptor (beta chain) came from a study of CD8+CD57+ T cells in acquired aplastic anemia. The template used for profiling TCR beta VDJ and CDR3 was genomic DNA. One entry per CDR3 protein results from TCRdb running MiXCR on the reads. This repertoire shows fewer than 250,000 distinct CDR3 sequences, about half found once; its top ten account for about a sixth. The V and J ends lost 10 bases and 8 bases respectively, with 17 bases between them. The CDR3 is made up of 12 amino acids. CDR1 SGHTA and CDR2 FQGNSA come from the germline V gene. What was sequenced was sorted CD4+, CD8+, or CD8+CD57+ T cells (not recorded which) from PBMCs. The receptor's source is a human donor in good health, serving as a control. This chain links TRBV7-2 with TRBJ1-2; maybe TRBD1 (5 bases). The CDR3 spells CATLRGLGGYTF. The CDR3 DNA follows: TGTGCCACCTTACGGGGCCTAGGCGGCTACACCTTC.